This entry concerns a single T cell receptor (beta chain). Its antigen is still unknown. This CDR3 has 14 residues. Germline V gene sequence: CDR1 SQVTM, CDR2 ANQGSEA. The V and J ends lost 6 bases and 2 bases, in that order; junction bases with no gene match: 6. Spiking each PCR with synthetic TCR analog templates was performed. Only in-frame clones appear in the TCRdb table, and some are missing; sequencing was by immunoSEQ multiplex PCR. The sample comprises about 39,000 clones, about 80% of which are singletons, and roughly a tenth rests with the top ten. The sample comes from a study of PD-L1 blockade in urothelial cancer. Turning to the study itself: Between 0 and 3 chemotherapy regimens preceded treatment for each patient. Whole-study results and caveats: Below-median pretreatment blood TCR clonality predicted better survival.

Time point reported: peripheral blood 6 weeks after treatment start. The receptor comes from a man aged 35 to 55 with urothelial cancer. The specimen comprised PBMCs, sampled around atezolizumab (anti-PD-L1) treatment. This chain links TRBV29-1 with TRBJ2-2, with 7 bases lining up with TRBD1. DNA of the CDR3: TGCAGCGTACTACAGGGGCTTAACACCGGGGAGCTGTTTTTT. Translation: CSVLQGLNTGELFF.